One and the same sample provided the 32 T cell receptor beta chains below, sequenced in a study of early T cells in non-severe SARS-CoV-2 infection. MiXCR, run by TCRdb on the 5' RACE reads, gives a single entry per CDR3 protein. The sample includes 77,000 or so distinct CDR3 sequences, more than 12% seen only once; the top ten take around 3.6%. Material: whole blood, obtained at baseline. The source of these receptors is an adult who was a healthcare worker with PCR-confirmed SARS-CoV-2 infection or an uninfected control (not recorded which).

This clonotype was observed a handful of times. The chain carries TRBV27 and TRBJ1-2; D may be TRBD1 (5 bases). Germline V lookup: CDR1 MNHEY, CDR2 SMNVEV (reference sequence). The CDR3 is 14 amino acids. With 3 bases removed from V and 5 bases from J, the gap between germline ends came to 13 bases. This CDR3 reads CASSFSTGGYGYTF. CDR3 DNA sequence: TGTGCCAGCAGTTTTTCTACTGGGGGGTATGGCTACACCTTC.

For this clonotype: Sequence at one end of the junction differs from germline and may be a read error. V is TRBV7-8 and J is TRBJ2-7, with 9 bases that match TRBD2. Germline assignment: CDR1 SGHVS and CDR2 FQNEAQ. This CDR3 comprises 16 residues. Written as DNA, the CDR3 is TGTGCCAGCACCTTAGCGGGAGCGGGAGCATGGACCGAGCAGTACTTC. Residues: CASTLAGAGAWTEQYF.

This clonotype was seen only a few times. The V gene is TRBV10-2, the J gene TRBJ2-7, with a tentative D call TRBD1 (6 bases). V was shortened by 6 bases and J by 4 bases, with 16 bases between the two germline ends. In germline, CDR1 is WSHSY, CDR2 SAAADI. The CDR3 consists of 14 residues. In DNA form, the CDR3 reads TGCGCCAGCAGGGATACAGGGTTCGGGTACGAGCAGTACTTC. Translation: CASRDTGFGYEQYF.

The CDR3 sequence is CASSLSGRGLDTQYF. In DNA form, the CDR3 reads TGTGCCAGCAGTTTATCGGGCAGGGGGCTGGATACGCAGTATTTT. The J gene is TRBJ2-3, the V gene TRBV27; 8 bases are shared with TRBD1. This CDR3 is 15 amino acids long. The V and J ends lost 0 bases and 6 bases, in that order; junction bases with no gene match: 5. The germline V gene has CDR1 MNHEY and CDR2 SMNVEV (reference sequence).

The V gene is TRBV7-9, the J gene TRBJ1-1, with 7 bases matching TRBD1. This CDR3 has 14 residues. Trimming cost V 5 bases and J 0 bases; bases outside gene matches: 3. Germline V lookup: CDR1 SEHNR, CDR2 FQNEAQ (reference sequence). The CDR3: CASSGGTVNTEAFF. The DNA of the CDR3 is TGTGCCAGCAGCGGGGGGACAGTGAACACTGAAGCTTTCTTT.

This clonotype was counted only a few times. The chain combines TRBV28 with TRBJ1-3; D unclear. V lost 8 bases and J lost 9, with 20 bases in between. This CDR3 region has 14 residues. Germline V CDR1 and CDR2: MDHEN, SYDVKM. The CDR3: CASPSPGPKGTIYF. DNA for the CDR3: TGTGCCAGCCCATCCCCGGGTCCCAAGGGCACCATATATTTT. The full variable domain, rest sourced from reference TRBV28 and TRBJ1-3, is DVKVTQSSRYLVKRTGEKVFLECVQDMDHENMFWYRQDPGLGLRLIYFSYDVKMKEKGDIPEGYSVSREKKERFSLILESASTNQTSMYLCASPSPGPKGTIYFGEGSWLTVV.

This clonotype occurred a few times. The junction departs from the called germline gene at one end, perhaps through a read error. This chain joins TRBV25-1 and TRBJ2-3; 7 positions match TRBD2. The CDR3 covers 15 residues. Germline CDR1 is MGHDK and CDR2 is SYGVNS. DNA for the CDR3: TGTGCTAGCAGCGGGACTCGCTGGTTAGGGGATACGCAGTATTTT. Amino acid sequence: CASSGTRWLGDTQYF.

This clonotype was counted many times. The rearrangement joins TRBV24-1 to TRBJ2-1; D is tentatively TRBD1 or TRBD2 (5 bases each). CDR3 length: 16 residues. Germline V gene sequence: CDR1 KGHDR, CDR2 SFDVKD. V was clipped by 0 bases and J by 6 bases, with 14 bases between them. CDR3 region: CATSDLGEGMVNEQFF. The DNA of the CDR3 is TGTGCCACCAGTGATTTGGGTGAGGGGATGGTCAATGAGCAGTTCTTC.

CDR3 nucleotide sequence: TGTGCCACCAGTGATTCTGCAGGGCTCAGCTCTGGGGCCAACGTCCTGACTTTC. Its translation is CATSDSAGLSSGANVLTF. This chain connects TRBV24-1 to TRBJ2-6; D possibly corresponds to TRBD1 (5 bases). CDR1 is KGHDR and CDR2 is SFDVKD in the germline V gene. There are 18 residues in the CDR3. V lost 2 bases and J 0 bases, leaving 13 bases between the germline ends.

This clonotype was observed a handful of times. The chain has TRBV11-2 and TRBJ2-2; no reliable D call. The germline V gene encodes CDR1 SGHAT and CDR2 FQNNGV. Trimming shortened V by 0 bases and J by 3 bases, and 5 bases separated the two germline ends. The CDR3 contains 14 residues. The CDR3 loop reads CASSLDRHTGELFF. The DNA of the CDR3 is TGTGCCAGCAGCTTAGACAGGCACACCGGGGAGCTGTTTTTT.

This clonotype has a count of ten or more. The chain uses TRBV7-9 and TRBJ2-2; D gene ambiguous. This CDR3 has 14 amino acids. The V and J ends lost 4 bases and 0 bases respectively, with 6 bases between them. From germline, CDR1 is SEHNR and CDR2 FQNEAQ (reference sequence). CDR3 DNA sequence: TGTGCCAGCAGCTCCGGCACGAACACCGGGGAGCTGTTTTTT. Translating it yields CASSSGTNTGELFF.

CDR3 amino acids: CASSQESGRGPGYTF. Written as DNA, the CDR3 is TGTGCCAGCAGCCAAGAGTCCGGCAGGGGGCCTGGCTACACCTTC. V usage is TRBV3-1 and J usage is TRBJ1-2; TRBD1 agrees at 8 bases. With V trimmed by 0 bases and J by 7 bases, 7 bases remained unmatched. Germline V lookup: CDR1 LGHDT, CDR2 YNNKEL (reference sequence). This CDR3 contains 15 residues.

This clonotype was detected a few times. This chain connects TRBV30 to TRBJ1-2, with no clear D. This CDR3 comprises 12 residues. Germline V lookup: CDR1 GTSNPN, CDR2 SVGIG (reference sequence). V lost 3 bases to trimming and J lost 4 bases, with 9 bases between them. For the CDR3, the DNA is TGTGCCTGGAGGGCGGGGATCTATGGCTACACCTTC. Translation: CAWRAGIYGYTF.

V usage is TRBV5-8 and J usage is TRBJ2-3; 12 bases map to TRBD2. The CDR3 runs to 18 residues. Germline V gives CDR1 SGHTS, CDR2 YDEGEE. Trimming cost V 4 bases and J 3 bases; bases outside gene matches: 12. CDR3 nucleotide sequence: TGTGCCAGCAGCCCCGGGACTAGCGGGCCTACGGGGACAGATACGCAGTATTTT. This translates into CASSPGTSGPTGTDTQYF.

This clonotype was counted ten times or more. This chain joins TRBV28 and TRBJ2-1, with 7 bases aligning to TRBD1. The CDR3 covers 16 residues. Losses at the gene ends were 4 bases for V and 8 bases for J; bases not matched to a gene: 14. Looked up from germline, CDR1 is MDHEN and CDR2 is SYDVKM. CDR3 DNA: TGTGCCAGCAGTTCGGACAGGCACATCCTACGGGATGAGCAGTTCTTC. It codes for CASSSDRHILRDEQFF.

This clonotype was counted a few times. The J gene is TRBJ2-1, the V gene TRBV10-3, with 8 positions matching TRBD1. CDR1 and CDR2 from the germline V gene are ENHRY and SYGVKD. The V gene end was trimmed by 3 bases and the J gene end by 8 bases; junction bases not matched to a gene: 3. This CDR3 has 13 residues. The CDR3 protein is CAISETGGDEQFF. CDR3 in DNA: TGTGCCATCAGTGAAACAGGGGGAGATGAGCAGTTCTTC.

This CDR3 is CASSPGQENIQYF. CDR3 DNA sequence: TGCGCCAGCAGCCCGGGACAGGAAAACATTCAGTACTTC. The chain carries TRBV5-1 and TRBJ2-4; TRBD1 matches at 8 bases. This CDR3 has 13 amino acids. Germline trimming cut 4 bases from V and 5 bases from J; bases unmatched to any gene: 2. Germline values: CDR1 SGHRS, CDR2 YFSETQ.

This clonotype was seen only a few times. This sequence joins TRBV2 and TRBJ2-1; D unclear. V gave up 8 bases and J gave up 15 bases, with 17 bases separating them. The germline V gene has CDR1 SNHLY and CDR2 FYNNEI. The CDR3 has 11 amino acids. In DNA form, the CDR3 reads TGTGCCAGCCGAGAAGCCCTGGAACCGTTCTTC. Translated: CASREALEPFF.

This chain connects TRBV7-2 to TRBJ2-5; D is unclear. The V end was cut by 5 bases, the J end by 1 base, with 11 bases between. There are 14 residues in the CDR3. CDR1 and CDR2 from the germline V gene are SGHTA and FQGNSA. This CDR3 is CASSLQVFQETQYF. The CDR3 DNA reads TGTGCCAGCAGCCTCCAGGTGTTCCAAGAGACCCAGTACTTC.

The chain combines TRBV7-9 with TRBJ2-4; D may correspond to TRBD1 or TRBD2 (5 bases each). The CDR3 extends over 13 amino acids. Germline CDR1 and CDR2: SEHNR and FQNEAQ (reference sequence). With 2 bases removed from V and 7 bases from J, the gap between germline ends came to 9 bases. CDR3 in amino acids: CASSLRGVNIQYF. The DNA of the CDR3 is TGTGCCAGCAGCTTAAGGGGAGTGAACATTCAGTACTTC.

This clonotype was recorded many times. The chain combines TRBV28 with TRBJ2-7; weak D call: TRBD2 (6 bases). Trimming removed 8 bases at V and 2 bases at J, with 13 bases between. This CDR3 is 13 amino acids long. From germline, CDR1 is MDHEN and CDR2 SYDVKM. This CDR3 reads CASEMGGAYEQYF. CDR3 bases: TGTGCCAGCGAAATGGGGGGAGCCTACGAGCAGTACTTC.

This chain links TRBV27 with TRBJ2-5, with TRBD1 matching 7 bases. CDR3 length equals 13 residues. V lost 10 bases and J lost 5; bases outside the gene matches: 10. Germline V gives CDR1 MNHEY, CDR2 SMNVEV (reference sequence). The CDR3 nucleotides are TGTGCCACCCGGCGGACAGGTCAGGAGACCCAGTACTTC. The encoded protein is CATRRTGQETQYF.

This sequence joins TRBV5-1 and TRBJ1-5, with D possibly TRBD1 on 6 matching bases. The CDR3 spans 15 residues. CDR1 and CDR2 (germline): SGHRS, YFSETQ. The V gene lost 4 bases and the J gene lost 8 bases, with 19 bases spanning the gap. The CDR3 coding sequence is TGCGCCAGCAGCCCGACAGGAAAGGGCGGTGAGCCCCAGCATTTT. It yields the protein CASSPTGKGGEPQHF. The full variable domain, in which reference TRBV5-1 and TRBJ1-5 provide the parts outside the CDR3, is KAGVTQTPRYLIKTRGQQVTLSCSPISGHRSVSWYQQTPGQGLQFLFEYFSETQRNKGNFPGRFSGRQFSNSRSEMNVSTLELGDSALYLCASSPTGKGGEPQHFGDGTRLSIL.

The CDR3 region has the DNA TGTGCCAGCAGCTTCGGGCGGGATGAGCAGTTCTTC. The encoded protein is CASSFGRDEQFF. The chain joins TRBV7-6 to TRBJ2-1, with a tentative D call TRBD2 (5 bases). The germline gives CDR1 SGHVS, CDR2 FNYEAQ. The CDR3 totals 12 residues. The V and J ends lost 3 bases and 8 bases respectively, with 8 bases between them.

This clonotype was observed a few times. The chain has TRBV5-1 and TRBJ1-5; 9 nucleotides agree with TRBD1. The germline V gene has CDR1 SGHRS and CDR2 YFSETQ. V lost 4 bases to trimming and J lost 7 bases; unmatched junction nucleotides: 6. The CDR3 extends over 14 amino acids. In DNA, the CDR3 is TGCGCCAGCAGCCCGGACAGGGGTGGGCAGCCCCAGCATTTT. Encoded protein: CASSPDRGGQPQHF. Filled out from reference TRBV5-1 and TRBJ1-5, the complete variable domain reads KAGVTQTPRYLIKTRGQQVTLSCSPISGHRSVSWYQQTPGQGLQFLFEYFSETQRNKGNFPGRFSGRQFSNSRSEMNVSTLELGDSALYLCASSPDRGGQPQHFGDGTRLSIL.

This clonotype appeared a few times. The rearrangement uses TRBV24-1 and TRBJ2-1, with TRBD1 identical over 8 bases. J gave up 0 bases and V 3 bases, and 12 bases lay outside the gene matches. Germline V CDR1 and CDR2: KGHDR, SFDVKD. This CDR3 has 19 amino acids. CDR3 DNA: TGTGCCACCAGTGATCCCCTCCCCCGGACAGGGAGCTCCTACAATGAGCAGTTCTTC. Its translation is CATSDPLPRTGSSYNEQFF.

The CDR3 protein is CASSSAGSALPLHF. As DNA, the CDR3 is TGTGCCAGCAGTTCAGCCGGGTCGGCCCTACCCCTCCACTTT. The chain has TRBV27 and TRBJ1-6, with no clear D. CDR3 length: 14 amino acids. Germline CDR1 and CDR2: MNHEY and SMNVEV (reference sequence). The V gene lost 4 bases and the J gene lost 12 bases, with 16 bases spanning the gap.

The chain employs TRBV2 and TRBJ2-7; 7 positions agree with TRBD1. Per germline, CDR1 SNHLY and CDR2 FYNNEI. The CDR3 totals 12 residues. The ends lost 10 bases at V and 2 bases at J; junction bases unmatched: 5. CDR3 sequence: CATGQEPYEQYF. The DNA for the CDR3 is TGTGCCACCGGACAGGAGCCCTACGAGCAGTACTTC.

The rearrangement links TRBV7-3 to TRBJ2-5; 8 positions match TRBD2. The junction had 9 bases not matched to a gene; V was cut back by 5 bases and J by 4 bases. The CDR3 is 15 residues long. Germline-derived CDR1 and CDR2 are SGHTA and FQGTGA. The CDR3 here is CASSPIAGSGETQYF. The CDR3, as DNA: TGTGCCAGCAGCCCCATAGCGGGAAGCGGAGAGACCCAGTACTTC.

This clonotype was counted a few times. J is TRBJ1-2 and V is TRBV27, with a weak D call TRBD1 (5 bases). Germline values: CDR1 MNHEY, CDR2 SMNVEV (reference sequence). The CDR3 length is 14 residues. Trimming cost V 2 bases and J 3 bases, with 10 bases left between them. The CDR3 reads CASSLDGTDYGYTF. Here the CDR3 DNA reads TGTGCCAGCAGTTTAGACGGGACTGACTATGGCTACACCTTC.

V gene TRBV2 combines with J gene TRBJ2-7, with D possibly being TRBD2 (5 bases). CDR1 is SNHLY, CDR2 FYNNEI, per germline. Trimming removed 1 base at V and 4 bases at J, with 14 bases between. CDR3 length equals 15 residues. This chain's CDR3 is CASSEEREPIYEQYF. The CDR3 DNA reads as TGTGCCAGCAGTGAAGAAAGGGAGCCCATTTACGAGCAGTACTTC.

Only a few counts were recorded for this clonotype. The junction departs from the called germline gene at one end, perhaps through a read error. The genes are TRBV20-1 and TRBJ2-7; 7 positions agree with TRBD1. The CDR3 sequence is 11 residues long. Germline CDR1 reads DFQATT; CDR2 reads SNEGSKA (reference sequence). The CDR3 bases are TGCAGTGCTAGAGAGGACAGGAAAATTTTCTTC. It is translated as CSAREDRKIFF.